Presented here are 12 T cell receptor beta chains from one specimen sequenced in a study of OX40 agonist ivuxolimab in advanced cancers. TCRdb's table, derived via immunoSEQ multiplex PCR, lists solely in-frame clones and lacks some. The data show 60,000 or so clones, with about 86% seen just once and 1% held by the top ten. The specimen was CD4+ or CD8+ T cells sorted from blood, collected in a trial of the OX40 agonist ivuxolimab. All receptors derive from an adult with an advanced solid tumor such as melanoma, head and neck, liver or kidney cancer.

The chain has TRBV5-1 and TRBJ1-4, with unresolved D. CDR3 length: 15 residues. Trimming removed 0 bases from V and 7 bases from J, with 13 bases in between. In germline, CDR1 is SGHRS, CDR2 YFSETQ. Here the CDR3 reads CASSLGTAPGEKLFF. CDR3 nucleotide sequence: TGCGCCAGCAGCTTGGGGACCGCCCCCGGTGAAAAACTGTTTTTT.

Only a few counts were recorded for this clone. J is TRBJ1-1 and V is TRBV27; weak D call: TRBD1 (6 bases). The CDR3 is 14 residues long. Looked up from germline, CDR1 is MNHEY and CDR2 is SMNVEV (reference sequence). V shed 6 bases and J shed 10 bases, with 21 bases lying between them. The CDR3 reads CASSPSGTGRGAFF. The CDR3 DNA reads as TGTGCCAGCAGCCCATCCGGCACAGGGCGCGGAGCTTTCTTT.

The rearrangement uses TRBV6-5 and TRBJ1-2, with D tentatively TRBD1 (6 bases). The ends were cut back, 0 bases at V and 4 bases at J, with 15 bases in the middle. The germline V gene has CDR1 MNHEY and CDR2 SVGAGI. The CDR3 runs 16 residues. The CDR3 sequence is CASSYSPSGQIYGYTF. The DNA for the CDR3 is TGTGCCAGCAGTTACTCGCCATCAGGACAGATCTATGGCTACACCTTC.

The chain has TRBV5-8 and TRBJ2-5, with D perhaps matching TRBD1 (5 bases). This CDR3 has 14 residues. Deletions cut 2 bases from V and 5 bases from J, with 13 bases between. Germline CDR1 and CDR2: SGHTS and YDEGEE. The CDR3 is CASSLGQGFETQYF. CDR3 in DNA: TGTGCCAGCAGCTTAGGGCAGGGTTTCGAGACCCAGTACTTC. Using reference TRBV5-8 and TRBJ2-5 for the parts outside the CDR3, the full variable domain is EAGVTQSPTHLIKTRGQQATLRCSPISGHTSVYWYQQALGLGLQFLLWYDEGEERNRGNFPPRFSGRQFPNYSSELNVNALELEDSALYLCASSLGQGFETQYFGPGTRLLVL.

This clone was recorded a few times. In nucleotides, the CDR3 is TGTGCCAGCAGTGAACGAACAGGGAGAGGCTACACCTTC. It yields the protein CASSERTGRGYTF. This chain joins TRBV6-4 and TRBJ1-2, with D tentatively TRBD1 (6 bases). Looked up from germline, CDR1 is MRHNA and CDR2 is SNTAGT. Trimming stripped 3 bases from V and 8 bases from J, with 13 bases between. The CDR3 has 13 amino acids.

The CDR3 is CASSLGQGNYGYTF. CDR3 nucleotide sequence: TGTGCCAGCAGTTTGGGACAGGGAAACTATGGCTACACCTTC. The J gene is TRBJ1-2, the V gene TRBV28; TRBD1 matches at 9 bases. The V gene's germline CDR1 is MDHEN and CDR2 SYDVKM. The CDR3 covers 14 residues. V trimming: 3 bases; J trimming: 2 bases; junction bases outside the gene matches: 1.

The rearrangement uses TRBV7-3 and TRBJ2-1; 7 positions match TRBD2. The CDR3 totals 15 residues. V lost 5 bases, J lost 5 bases, and 9 bases stayed unmatched. CDR1 and CDR2 from the germline V gene are SGHTA and FQGTGA. The CDR3 region is CASSPGGRANNEQFF. The CDR3 DNA follows: TGTGCCAGCAGCCCGGGGGGTCGGGCTAACAATGAGCAGTTCTTC.

The table lists this clone with a count of one. V is TRBV18 and J is TRBJ1-2; D perhaps matches TRBD1 (5 bases). V was shortened by 1 base and J by 8 bases, with 17 bases between the two germline ends. Germline V gene lookup returns CDR1 KGHSH and CDR2 LQKENI. The CDR3 contains 15 residues. CDR3 region: CASSPLVGDHAGYTF. In nucleotides, the CDR3 is TGTGCCAGCTCACCACTGGTTGGGGACCACGCAGGCTACACCTTC.

The chain is built from TRBV4-1 and TRBJ2-7; 7 bases map to TRBD2. The germline V gene has CDR1 MGHRA and CDR2 YSYEKL. This CDR3 contains 16 residues. Trimming cost V 1 base and J 2 bases; bases outside gene matches: 8. In DNA, the CDR3 is TGCGCCAGCAGCCAAGGGGGCGGGGGAAACACCTACGAGCAGTACTTC. This codes for CASSQGGGGNTYEQYF.

V usage is TRBV5-4 and J usage is TRBJ2-7, with 10 nucleotides matching TRBD2. V trimming: 4 bases; J trimming: 4 bases; junction bases outside the gene matches: 11. The CDR3 is 16 amino acids. The germline gives CDR1 SGHNT, CDR2 YYREEE (reference sequence). CDR3: CASSTTHSAGGYEQYF. CDR3 sequence (DNA): TGTGCCAGCAGCACCACCCACTCAGCGGGGGGGTACGAGCAGTACTTC. The full variable domain, in which reference TRBV5-4 and TRBJ2-7 provide the parts outside the CDR3, is ETGVTQSPTHLIKTRGQQVTLRCSSQSGHNTVSWYQQALGQGPQFIFQYYREEENGRGNFPPRFSGLQFPNYSSELNVNALELDDSALYLCASSTTHSAGGYEQYFGPGTRLTVT.

V gene TRBV5-1 combines with J gene TRBJ1-4, with 7 positions matching TRBD1. Germline CDR1 is SGHRS and CDR2 is YFSETQ. This CDR3 has 14 amino acids. Losses at the gene ends were 3 bases for V and 11 bases for J; bases not matched to a gene: 10. This CDR3 reads CASSWGTVGTKLFF. CDR3 DNA: TGCGCCAGCAGCTGGGGGACAGTCGGGACGAAACTGTTTTTT. The whole variable domain, filled in from reference TRBV5-1 and TRBJ1-4, reads KAGVTQTPRYLIKTRGQQVTLSCSPISGHRSVSWYQQTPGQGLQFLFEYFSETQRNKGNFPGRFSGRQFSNSRSEMNVSTLELGDSALYLCASSWGTVGTKLFFGSGTQLSVL.

J is TRBJ1-4 and V is TRBV7-2; tentative D call: TRBD1 (5 bases). V was shortened by 0 bases and J by 6 bases, with 14 bases between the two germline ends. The V gene's germline CDR1 is SGHTA and CDR2 FQGNSA. This CDR3 spans 16 amino acids. The DNA for the CDR3 is TGTGCCAGCAGCTTAGCGGGACCGAGTGCCTATGAAAAACTGTTTTTT. The encoded protein is CASSLAGPSAYEKLFF.